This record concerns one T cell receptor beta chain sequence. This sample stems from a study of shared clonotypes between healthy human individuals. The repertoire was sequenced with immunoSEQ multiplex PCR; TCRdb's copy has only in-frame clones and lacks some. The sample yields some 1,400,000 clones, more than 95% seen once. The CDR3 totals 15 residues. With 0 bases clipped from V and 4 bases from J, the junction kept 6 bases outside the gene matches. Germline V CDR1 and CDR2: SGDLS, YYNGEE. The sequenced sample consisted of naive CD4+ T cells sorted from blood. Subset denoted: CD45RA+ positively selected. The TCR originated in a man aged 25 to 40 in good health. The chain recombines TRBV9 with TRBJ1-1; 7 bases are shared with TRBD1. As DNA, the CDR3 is TGTGCCAGCAGCGTAGCCCCGACAGGGATCACTGAAGCTTTCTTT. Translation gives CASSVAPTGITEAFF.